This TCR beta chain was captured by sequencing in a study of blood T cell repertoires in COVID-19. About the research overall: Whether acute or convalescent, the COVID-19 samples came from the United States, Italy and Spain. T cells, B-cell-depleted T cells, or PBMCs supplied cDNA or gDNA.

The protocol was immunoSEQ multiplex PCR, while the TCRdb copy is restricted to in-frame clones and leaves out a portion. Altogether about 50,000 clones are present, roughly nine tenths being singletons, with the ten largest covering roughly 2%. The germline CDR1 and CDR2 sequences are KGHSH and LQKENI. V lost 2 bases and J lost 1, with 11 bases in between. The CDR3 spans 16 residues. V is TRBV18 and J is TRBJ1-4; unclear D gene. The clonotype comes from a human donor in a cohort sampled during active COVID-19. Sequencing input: peripheral blood. The CDR3 region is CASSPFHAETNEKLFF. The CDR3 DNA reads TGTGCCAGCTCACCATTTCACGCGGAAACTAATGAAAAACTGTTTTTT.